What follows are 24 T cell receptor beta chains derived from one specimen sequenced in a study of control samples from healthy donors and cancer patients. Libraries were prepared by immunoSEQ multiplex PCR; TCRdb keeps only in-frame clonotypes and omits some of them. The repertoire consists of about 92,000 clones, with more than 75% occurring once and the leading ten covering around 9.5%. The sequenced sample was blood. Source of these receptors: a woman aged 55-69 years in good health.

J is TRBJ1-5 and V is TRBV10-2; no reliable D call. Germline CDR1 WSHSY, CDR2 SAAADI. This CDR3 spans 13 amino acids. Deletions cut 3 bases from V and 5 bases from J, with 8 bases between. CDR3 nucleotides: TGCGCCAGCAGTGACGGGAGGGATCAGCCCCAGCATTTT. The encoded protein is CASSDGRDQPQHF.

This chain joins TRBV5-1 and TRBJ2-1, with D perhaps matching TRBD2 (5 bases). V dropped 0 bases and J dropped 8 bases, with 15 bases sitting between them. Germline V gives CDR1 SGHRS, CDR2 YFSETQ. The CDR3 totals 15 residues. The CDR3 region is CASSLAPSLRDEQFF. In DNA, the CDR3 is TGCGCCAGCAGCTTGGCCCCATCACTGAGGGATGAGCAGTTCTTC.

The gene calls are TRBV7-9 and TRBJ2-1; maybe TRBD2 (5 bases). The CDR3 totals 14 residues. Germline V gene sequence: CDR1 SEHNR, CDR2 FQNEAQ (reference sequence). V was pared by 3 bases and J by 4 bases, with 10 bases between. DNA for the CDR3: TGTGCCAGCAGCTTGGTAGCGTCTTACAATGAGCAGTTCTTC. Translated, it gives CASSLVASYNEQFF.

The rearrangement uses TRBV4-1 and TRBJ2-1; 8 bases map to TRBD2. V shed 1 base and J 1 base; nucleotides not matched to a gene: 6. This CDR3 region has 17 residues. CDR1 is MGHRA, CDR2 YSYEKL, per germline. The CDR3 protein is CASSQGFGRASYNEQFF. The CDR3 DNA reads TGCGCCAGCAGCCAAGGCTTCGGGAGGGCATCCTACAATGAGCAGTTCTTC.

The genes are TRBV7-6 and TRBJ2-1; D remains unclear. The length of the CDR3 is 13 residues. V was pared by 6 bases and J by 4 bases, with 10 bases between. Germline V lookup: CDR1 SGHVS, CDR2 FNYEAQ. The chain's CDR3 is CASSHDWYNEQFF. In DNA form, the CDR3 reads TGTGCCAGCAGTCACGACTGGTACAATGAGCAGTTCTTC. Looking up the rest from reference TRBV7-6 and TRBJ2-1 gives the full variable domain: GAGVSQSPRYKVTKRGQDVALRCDPISGHVSLYWYRQALGQGPEFLTYFNYEAQQDKSGLPNDRFSAERPEGSISTLTIQRTEQRDSAMYRCASSHDWYNEQFFGPGTRLTVL.

V gene TRBV19 combines with J gene TRBJ1-1; D is perhaps TRBD1 (5 bases). The CDR3 has 16 residues. V was pared by 6 bases and J by 1 base, with 18 bases between. Germline V lookup: CDR1 LNHDA, CDR2 SQIVND (reference sequence). The CDR3 nucleotides read TGTGCCAGTAGGCCCCCACCGGGACGTGCGAACACTGAAGCTTTCTTT. This codes for CASRPPPGRANTEAFF.

CDR3 loop: CASSDRAGGTEAFF. CDR3 coding DNA: TGTGCCAGCAGTGACCGGGCAGGTGGGACTGAAGCTTTCTTT. The chain links TRBV25-1 to TRBJ1-1; no definite D call. Trimming pared 3 bases from V and 5 bases from J, leaving 13 bases between. This CDR3 contains 14 residues. Germline V gene sequence: CDR1 MGHDK, CDR2 SYGVNS.

The chain links TRBV14 to TRBJ1-3, with D possibly matching TRBD1 (5 bases). Trimming left V 1 base short and J 11 bases short, with 9 bases between. Germline CDR1 is SGHDN and CDR2 is FVKESK. This CDR3 comprises 12 residues. CDR3 region: CASSQAPGPIYF. Here the CDR3 DNA reads TGTGCCAGCAGCCAAGCTCCAGGGCCCATATATTTT.

This clone was recorded once. The V call is TRBV7-2, the J call TRBJ1-1; D is ambiguous. Germline lookup yields CDR1 SGHTA and CDR2 FQGNSA. The CDR3 is 13 amino acids. V was trimmed by 1 base and J by 4 bases, leaving 7 bases between them. CDR3 loop: CASSLGESTEAFF. The DNA for the CDR3 is TGTGCCAGCAGCTTAGGAGAGTCCACTGAAGCTTTCTTT.

The chain has TRBV7-9 and TRBJ1-2, with no clear D. The CDR3 is 13 amino acids. Trimming took off 5 bases at V and 6 bases at J, with 13 bases between the two ends. Germline CDR1 is SEHNR and CDR2 is FQNEAQ (reference sequence). Written as DNA, the CDR3 is TGTGCCAGCAGCCTTATAGGGATCCATGGCTACACCTTC. Translation: CASSLIGIHGYTF.

The V call is TRBV20-1, the J call TRBJ2-1; unclear D gene. CDR3 size: 11 residues. The germline gives CDR1 DFQATT, CDR2 SNEGSKA (reference sequence). V lost 3 bases to trimming and J lost 15 bases, with 15 bases between them. The CDR3 nucleotides read TGCAGTGCTAGCCATCTAGAGAGTTCGTTCTTC. This codes for CSASHLESSFF.

The genes are TRBV10-3 and TRBJ2-2, with 11 bases fitting TRBD2. The CDR3 is 17 residues long. Per germline, CDR1 ENHRY and CDR2 SYGVKD. V dropped 2 bases and J dropped 4; count of bases not matched to a gene: 6. CDR3 nucleotide sequence: TGTGCCATCAGTGAGGTAGCGGGGGGGCCGGGCACCGGGGAGCTGTTTTTT. It codes for CAISEVAGGPGTGELFF.

This clone was seen more than once but under ten times. This chain connects TRBV5-1 to TRBJ2-7; D remains unclear. Trimming pared 0 bases from V and 5 bases from J, leaving 9 bases between. Germline V CDR1 and CDR2: SGHRS, YFSETQ. The CDR3 is made up of 13 amino acids. Here the CDR3 reads CASSLVGIHEQYF. The CDR3, as DNA: TGCGCCAGCAGCTTGGTGGGGATCCACGAGCAGTACTTC.

The chain carries TRBV12-3 or TRBV12-4 and TRBJ2-1, with D unclear. There are 11 residues in the CDR3. The V end was cut by 6 bases, the J end by 10 bases, with 10 bases between. CDR3 coding DNA: TGTGCCAGCAGCCCCAGGCAAGAGCAGTTCTTC. This sequence encodes CASSPRQEQFF.

The J gene is TRBJ1-2, the V gene TRBV6-5; the D gene is possibly TRBD1 (6 bases). The CDR3 loop spans 14 amino acids. V shed 2 bases and J shed 3 bases, with 10 bases lying between them. CDR1 is MNHEY, CDR2 SVGAGI, per germline. The CDR3 DNA reads as TGTGCCAGCAGTTACGGAGGGGGAGACTATGGCTACACCTTC. It encodes CASSYGGGDYGYTF.

The V call is TRBV6-6, the J call TRBJ1-4; D is unclear. This CDR3 has 13 residues. The germline V gene has CDR1 MNHNY and CDR2 SVGAGI (reference sequence). The ends were cut back, 5 bases at V and 8 bases at J, with 12 bases in the middle. CDR3 amino acids: CASSDGFGEKLFF. For the CDR3, the DNA is TGTGCCAGCAGTGACGGGTTCGGGGAAAAACTGTTTTTT.

This clone counts as medium-sized. This sequence joins TRBV19 and TRBJ2-2; no definite D call. The CDR3 runs 13 residues. The germline V and J ends were trimmed by 4 bases and 7 bases, with 10 bases remaining between them. Germline V gives CDR1 LNHDA, CDR2 SQIVND (reference sequence). Here the CDR3 DNA reads TGTGCCAGTAGTAGTAGTTTCCTCGGGGAGCTGTTTTTT. This sequence encodes CASSSSFLGELFF.

This chain uses TRBV11-2 with TRBJ2-3; no clear D. The ends were cut back, 0 bases at V and 2 bases at J, with 21 bases in the middle. This CDR3 spans 19 amino acids. CDR1 and CDR2 (germline): SGHAT, FQNNGV. The CDR3 protein is CASSLDVGRRRPLTDTQYF. The CDR3 region has the DNA TGTGCCAGCAGCTTAGATGTAGGTAGGAGAAGGCCACTCACAGATACGCAGTATTTT.

The chain uses TRBV3-1 (or the pseudogene TRBV3-2) and TRBJ2-2, with 8 bases identical to TRBD1. CDR1 LGHDT and CDR2 YNNKEL come from the germline V gene (reference sequence). V lost 3 bases, J lost 7 bases, and 7 bases stayed unmatched. This CDR3 has 15 amino acids. The CDR3 loop reads CASSHRQGTGGELFF. CDR3 nucleotide sequence: TGTGCCAGCAGCCATCGACAGGGGACGGGCGGGGAGCTGTTTTTT.

This chain connects TRBV2 to TRBJ1-1; the D gene is possibly TRBD1 (5 bases). Germline lookup yields CDR1 SNHLY and CDR2 FYNNEI. Trimming left V 4 bases short and J 0 bases short, with 9 bases between. The CDR3 length is 14 residues. CDR3 nucleotides: TGTGCCAGCAGTGCCCGACAGATGAACACTGAAGCTTTCTTT. This translates into CASSARQMNTEAFF.

V usage is TRBV6-6 and J usage is TRBJ1-2, with 7 bases matching TRBD1. The ends lost 0 bases at V and 8 bases at J; junction bases unmatched: 9. Germline V gene sequence: CDR1 MNHNY, CDR2 SVGAGI (reference sequence). CDR3 length: 15 residues. The CDR3 region has the DNA TGTGCCAGCAGTTACTCGATAAGGGACAGTCAGGGCTACACCTTC. Its protein product is CASSYSIRDSQGYTF.

This clone was picked up a small number of times. The V call is TRBV27, the J call TRBJ1-4, with unresolved D. The V gene's germline CDR1 is MNHEY and CDR2 SMNVEV (reference sequence). V shed 0 bases and J shed 8 bases, with 13 bases lying between them. CDR3 length equals 15 residues. CDR3 amino acids: CASSLSRVSGEKLFF. In nucleotides, the CDR3 is TGTGCCAGCAGTTTATCTCGGGTCTCAGGAGAAAAACTGTTTTTT.

This rearrangement joins TRBV4-1 to TRBJ2-3; 9 nucleotides agree with TRBD2. This CDR3 spans 17 amino acids. Per germline, CDR1 MGHRA and CDR2 YSYEKL. V shed 1 base, J shed 0 bases, and the junction held 5 bases outside the gene matches. The CDR3 region has the DNA TGCGCCAGCAGCCAAGCGGGCGGGAGGGCAAGCACAGATACGCAGTATTTT. Translation: CASSQAGGRASTDTQYF.

The chain employs TRBV11-2 and TRBJ2-3; 9 bases agree with TRBD2. The CDR3 is made up of 16 amino acids. Germline CDR1 is SGHAT and CDR2 is FQNNGV. The V and J ends lost 1 base and 0 bases, in that order; junction bases with no gene match: 2. Here the CDR3 DNA reads TGTGCCAGCAGCTTAGGCGGGGGGGTAAGCACAGATACGCAGTATTTT. Amino acid sequence: CASSLGGGVSTDTQYF.